Below are 14 T cell receptor beta chains sequenced from a single sample in a study of shared clonotypes between healthy human individuals. Repertoires were generated with immunoSEQ multiplex PCR, while TCRdb's copy carries only in-frame clones and drops some. The top ten clones hold about 0.38% of a sample with 2 million to 2.5 million clones, 93% of them seen once. Sequencing was done on a sample of naive CD4+ T cells from PBMCs. The sample's subset: CD45RA+ positively selected. The receptor source for this set is a man aged 18 to 29 in good health. Some clones in this sample may be carry-over from other donors' samples.

The rearrangement uses TRBV5-1 and TRBJ2-7, with a tentative D call TRBD2 (6 bases). CDR1 and CDR2 (germline): SGHRS, YFSETQ. This CDR3 is 17 amino acids long. V lost 2 bases to trimming and J lost 1 base, with 19 bases between them. The CDR3 nucleotides read TGCGCCAGCAGCTTCTACCTCGGGGGAGCTCCTTCCTACGAGCAGTACTTC. This codes for CASSFYLGGAPSYEQYF.

For this clone: This CDR3 is also generated by other DNA sequences in the sample. The chain has TRBV19 and TRBJ1-5; D is perhaps TRBD1 (6 bases). The germline V gene has CDR1 LNHDA and CDR2 SQIVND (reference sequence). V lost 6 bases and J lost 2, with 11 bases in between. The CDR3 runs to 14 residues. CDR3 nucleotide sequence: TGTGCCAGTAGCCTCAGGGGAGGCAATCAGCCCCAGCATTTT. Translating gives CASSLRGGNQPQHF.

The chain couples TRBV5-4 to TRBJ2-1; 8 bases fit TRBD2. The V segment lost 0 bases and the J segment 2 bases; nucleotides outside the gene matches: 4. Germline V CDR1 and CDR2: SGHNT, YYREEE (reference sequence). The CDR3 has 16 residues. CDR3 protein: CASSLGRGGPYNEQFF. Here the CDR3 DNA reads TGTGCCAGCAGCTTGGGTCGGGGGGGACCCTACAATGAGCAGTTCTTC. Looking up the rest from reference TRBV5-4 and TRBJ2-1 gives the full variable domain: ETGVTQSPTHLIKTRGQQVTLRCSSQSGHNTVSWYQQALGQGPQFIFQYYREEENGRGNFPPRFSGLQFPNYSSELNVNALELDDSALYLCASSLGRGGPYNEQFFGPGTRLTVL.

V usage is TRBV19 and J usage is TRBJ1-1; a weak D match, TRBD1 (6 bases). Per germline, CDR1 LNHDA and CDR2 SQIVND (reference sequence). This CDR3 is built from 15 residues. Trimming cost V 4 bases and J 6 bases, with 18 bases left between them. DNA for the CDR3: TGTGCCAGTAGTACCACGGGGGCCGCTACCGCTGAAGCTTTCTTT. It encodes CASSTTGAATAEAFF.

This chain links TRBV7-9 with TRBJ2-3, with no clear D. The length of the CDR3 is 12 residues. The V end lost 1 base, the J end lost 6 bases, and 5 bases lay between the germline ends. Germline values: CDR1 SEHNR, CDR2 FQNEAQ (reference sequence). The CDR3: CASSLVEDTQYF. The CDR3 DNA sequence: TGTGCCAGCAGCTTAGTAGAGGATACGCAGTATTTT.

V usage is TRBV9 and J usage is TRBJ1-2; 11 bases are a match to TRBD1. The V gene's germline CDR1 is SGDLS and CDR2 YYNGEE. The CDR3 totals 15 residues. The trim removed 4 bases at V and 6 bases at J, leaving 8 bases unmatched. The DNA of the CDR3 is TGTGCCAGCAGCCCGAGAGGGACAGGGGGAAATGGCTACACCTTC. Its translation is CASSPRGTGGNGYTF.

In its sample, this clone was seen once. This rearrangement joins TRBV7-8 to TRBJ2-6; 8 bases map to TRBD1. This CDR3 has 18 residues. Trimming removed 1 base from V and 4 bases from J; junction bases left unmatched: 9. Germline CDR1 is SGHVS and CDR2 is FQNEAQ. CDR3 in DNA: TGTGCCAGCAGCTTAGGGACAGGGTTGTTTTCGGGGGCCAACGTCCTGACTTTC. It translates to CASSLGTGLFSGANVLTF.

On this clone itself: Since no conserved phenylalanine or tryptophan closes the CDR3, a read error is the likely cause. Written as DNA, the CDR3 is TGTGCCAGCAGCTATACTGAGGAAAAACTGTTTTCT. Translating gives CASSYTEEKLFS. The J gene is TRBJ1-4, the V gene TRBV2; no reliable D call. The V end was cut by 6 bases, the J end by 8 bases, with 10 bases between. CDR3 size: 12 residues. Per the germline V gene, CDR1 is SNHLY and CDR2 is FYNNEI.

The chain couples TRBV7-2 to TRBJ1-2; no clear D. V lost 5 bases, J lost 4 bases, and 23 bases lay in between. This CDR3 is built from 17 residues. Germline CDR1 is SGHTA and CDR2 is FQGNSA. CDR3 amino acids: CASSQTPQVGSLYGYTF. DNA of the CDR3: TGTGCCAGCAGCCAGACTCCTCAAGTCGGTAGCCTCTATGGCTACACCTTC.

J is TRBJ1-4 and V is TRBV5-5, with a tentative D call TRBD1 (5 bases). The germline V and J ends were trimmed by 3 bases and 5 bases, with 14 bases remaining between them. Germline V gives CDR1 SGHKS, CDR2 YYEKEE (reference sequence). The CDR3 is 15 amino acids. Here the CDR3 reads CASSSPGPTNEKLFF. The CDR3 bases are TGTGCCAGCAGCTCCCCGGGGCCGACGAATGAAAAACTGTTTTTT.

This rearrangement joins TRBV6-1 to TRBJ2-3, with a weak D call TRBD1 (6 bases). This CDR3 is built from 18 residues. Germline V lookup: CDR1 MNHNS, CDR2 SASEGT. Trimming removed 4 bases from V and 0 bases from J, with 20 bases in between. The DNA for the CDR3 is TGTGCCAGCAGTGTTACAGGGCCACCGGCTATCAGCACAGATACGCAGTATTTT. This codes for CASSVTGPPAISTDTQYF.

This clone was found a few times. Other DNA sequences in the sample encode the same CDR3. This sequence joins TRBV18 and TRBJ1-1, with unresolved D. Germline V CDR1 and CDR2: KGHSH, LQKENI. CDR3 length equals 13 residues. Trimming removed 2 bases from V and 1 base from J, with 5 bases in between. CDR3 region: CASSPNGNTEAFF. CDR3 nucleotide sequence: TGTGCCAGCTCACCAAACGGGAACACTGAAGCTTTCTTT.

Details on this clone: Different DNA sequences within this sample yield the same CDR3. The V and J genes are TRBV2 and TRBJ2-3, with D possibly TRBD2 on 5 matching bases. Germline-derived CDR1 and CDR2 are SNHLY and FYNNEI. This CDR3 has 12 residues. V was shortened by 4 bases and J by 4 bases, with 6 bases between the two germline ends. DNA for the CDR3: TGTGCCAGCAGTGGGACTTCAGATACGCAGTATTTT. Protein product: CASSGTSDTQYF.

The chain has TRBV19 and TRBJ2-4; D might be TRBD2 (5 bases). V dropped 6 bases and J dropped 6 bases, with 18 bases sitting between them. Germline loops: CDR1 LNHDA, CDR2 SQIVND (reference sequence). This CDR3 spans 15 amino acids. The CDR3 nucleotides are TGTGCCAGTAGGTCGCCCGGACTGATTACAAACATTCAGTACTTC. It specifies CASRSPGLITNIQYF. The entire variable domain, with the rest obtained from reference TRBV19 and TRBJ2-4, is as follows: DGGITQSPKYLFRKEGQNVTLSCEQNLNHDAMYWYRQDPGQGLRLIYYSQIVNDFQKGDIAEGYSVSREKKESFPLTVTSAQKNPTAFYLCASRSPGLITNIQYFGAGTRLSVL.